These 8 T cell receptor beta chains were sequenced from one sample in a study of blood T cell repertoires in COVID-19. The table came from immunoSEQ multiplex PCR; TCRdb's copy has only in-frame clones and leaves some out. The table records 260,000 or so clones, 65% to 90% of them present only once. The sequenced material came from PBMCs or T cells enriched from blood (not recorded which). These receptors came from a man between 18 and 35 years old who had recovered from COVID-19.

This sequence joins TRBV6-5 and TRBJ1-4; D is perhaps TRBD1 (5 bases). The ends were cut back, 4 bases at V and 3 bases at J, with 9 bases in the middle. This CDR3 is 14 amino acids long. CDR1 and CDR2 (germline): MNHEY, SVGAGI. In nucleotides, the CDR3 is TGTGCCAGCAGTTCTTTGGGGCCTAATGAAAAACTGTTTTTT. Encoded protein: CASSSLGPNEKLFF.

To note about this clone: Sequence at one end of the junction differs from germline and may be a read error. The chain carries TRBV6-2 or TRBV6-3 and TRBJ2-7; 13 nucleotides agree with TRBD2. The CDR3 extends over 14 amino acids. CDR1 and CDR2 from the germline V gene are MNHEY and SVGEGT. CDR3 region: CASSTGTSGTHRDF. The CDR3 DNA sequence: TGTGCCAGCAGCACCGGGACTAGCGGGACCCATAGGGACTTC.

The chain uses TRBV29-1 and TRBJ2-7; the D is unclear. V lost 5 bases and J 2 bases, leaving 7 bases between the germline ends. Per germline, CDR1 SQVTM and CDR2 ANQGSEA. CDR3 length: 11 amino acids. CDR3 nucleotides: TGCAGCGTTCAGGTGGCCTACGAGCAGTACTTC. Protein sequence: CSVQVAYEQYF.

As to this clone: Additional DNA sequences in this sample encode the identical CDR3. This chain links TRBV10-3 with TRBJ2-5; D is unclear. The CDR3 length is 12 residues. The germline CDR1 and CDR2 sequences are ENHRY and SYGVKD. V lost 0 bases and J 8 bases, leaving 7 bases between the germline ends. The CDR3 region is CAISESGGTQYF. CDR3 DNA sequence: TGTGCCATCAGTGAGTCTGGCGGAACCCAGTACTTC.

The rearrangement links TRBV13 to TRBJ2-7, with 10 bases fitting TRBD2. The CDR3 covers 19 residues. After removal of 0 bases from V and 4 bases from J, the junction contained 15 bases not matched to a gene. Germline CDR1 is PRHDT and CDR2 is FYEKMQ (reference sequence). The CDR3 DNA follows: TGTGCCAGCAGCTTAGGCCTATCGGCTAGCGGGGGAAAACGATACGAGCAGTACTTC. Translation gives CASSLGLSASGGKRYEQYF.

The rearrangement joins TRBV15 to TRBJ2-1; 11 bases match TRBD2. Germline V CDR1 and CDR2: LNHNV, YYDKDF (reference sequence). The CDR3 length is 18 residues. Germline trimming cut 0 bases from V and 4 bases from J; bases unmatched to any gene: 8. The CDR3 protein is CATSRDLLAGGRYNEQFF. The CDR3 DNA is TGTGCCACCAGCAGAGATCTCCTAGCGGGGGGTCGTTACAATGAGCAGTTCTTC.

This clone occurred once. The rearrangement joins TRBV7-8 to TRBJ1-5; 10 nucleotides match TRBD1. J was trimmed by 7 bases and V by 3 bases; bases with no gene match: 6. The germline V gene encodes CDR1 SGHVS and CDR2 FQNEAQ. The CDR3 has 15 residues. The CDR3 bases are TGTGCCAGCAGCTTCCGGGGACAGGGGAGGCAGCCCCAGCATTTT. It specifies CASSFRGQGRQPQHF.

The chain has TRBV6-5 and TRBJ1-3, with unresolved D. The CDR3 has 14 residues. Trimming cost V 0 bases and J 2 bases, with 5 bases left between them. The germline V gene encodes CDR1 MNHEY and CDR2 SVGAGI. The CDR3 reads CASSYSGAGNTIYF. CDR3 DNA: TGTGCCAGCAGTTACTCCGGGGCTGGAAACACCATATATTTT.